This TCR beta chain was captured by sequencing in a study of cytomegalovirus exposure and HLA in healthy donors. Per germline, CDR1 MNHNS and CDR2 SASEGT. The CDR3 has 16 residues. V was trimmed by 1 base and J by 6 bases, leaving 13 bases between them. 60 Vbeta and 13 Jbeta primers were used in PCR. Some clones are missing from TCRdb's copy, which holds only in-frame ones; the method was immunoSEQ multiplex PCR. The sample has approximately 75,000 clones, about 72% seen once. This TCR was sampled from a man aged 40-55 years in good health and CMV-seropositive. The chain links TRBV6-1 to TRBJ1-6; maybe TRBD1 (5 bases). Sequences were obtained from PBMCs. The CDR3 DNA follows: TGTGCCAGCAGTGAAGTTCCAACAGGCGGTAATTCACCCCTCCACTTT. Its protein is CASSEVPTGGNSPLHF.